This entry lists 10 T cell receptor beta chains sequenced from one sample in a study of blood T cell repertoires in COVID-19 (dated by TCRdb to the early 2020s). The library was obtained by the immunoSEQ multiplex PCR assay. In TCRdb, the immuneACCESS table is reduced to in-frame sequences with V and J assigned. These tables do not hold every clone; where another copy was compared, an unresolved V gene accounts for under half, and the others remain unexplained. This sample has about 200,000 clones in its table, and approximately 81% of those were observed once. 4.5% to 5% of the sample goes to the ten largest clones. The sequencing sample was made of peripheral blood. The receptors come from a woman of 80 years or more with acute or convalescent COVID-19.

J is TRBJ1-2 and V is TRBV11-2; TRBD1 matches 10 bases. Germline CDR1 SGHAT, CDR2 FQNNGV. V trimming: 4 bases; J trimming: 1 base; junction bases outside the gene matches: 6. The CDR3 covers 16 residues. CDR3 loop: CASSWGTGVFNYGYTF. The CDR3 DNA reads as TGTGCCAGCAGCTGGGGGACAGGGGTTTTTAACTATGGCTACACCTTC.

The chain has TRBV7-3 and TRBJ2-7; maybe TRBD2 (6 bases). The CDR3 is 13 residues long. Trimming shortened V by 5 bases and J by 5 bases, and 13 bases separated the two germline ends. Germline V gene lookup returns CDR1 SGHTA and CDR2 FQGTGA. The CDR3 region is CASSQRRGDEQYF. Written as DNA, the CDR3 is TGTGCCAGCAGCCAAAGGCGCGGGGACGAGCAGTACTTC. Complete variable domain (other parts from reference TRBV7-3 and TRBJ2-7): GAGVSQTPSNKVTEKGKYVELRCDPISGHTALYWYRQSLGQGPEFLIYFQGTGAADDSGLPNDRFFAVRPEGSVSTLKIQRTERGDSAVYLCASSQRRGDEQYFGPGTRLTVT.

The chain joins TRBV15 to TRBJ2-7; TRBD2 agrees at 11 bases. Germline V lookup: CDR1 LNHNV, CDR2 YYDKDF (reference sequence). This CDR3 spans 16 amino acids. J was trimmed by 4 bases and V by 1 base; bases with no gene match: 6. The CDR3 DNA follows: TGTGCCACCAGCAGAGGTGGACTAGCGGGCTCGTACGAGCAGTACTTC. This sequence encodes CATSRGGLAGSYEQYF.

V usage is TRBV27 and J usage is TRBJ1-6, with D hard to call. Trimming took off 3 bases at V and 5 bases at J, with 8 bases between the two ends. Per the germline V gene, CDR1 is MNHEY and CDR2 is SMNVEV (reference sequence). The CDR3 is made up of 14 amino acids. The CDR3 region has the DNA TGTGCCAGCAGTTTTTCACAGAATAATTCACCCCTCCACTTT. Translated: CASSFSQNNSPLHF.

The J gene is TRBJ2-1, the V gene TRBV7-2; D gene unclear. This CDR3 comprises 12 residues. Trimming removed 4 bases at V and 7 bases at J, with 8 bases between. Germline-derived CDR1 and CDR2 are SGHTA and FQGNSA. CDR3 protein: CASSSAGNEQFF. CDR3 nucleotide sequence: TGTGCCAGCAGCTCCGCCGGGAATGAGCAGTTCTTC.

This rearrangement joins TRBV6-5 to TRBJ2-3; 10 bases are shared with TRBD2. The germline V gene has CDR1 MNHEY and CDR2 SVGAGI. The CDR3 sequence is 16 residues long. J was trimmed by 5 bases and V by 4 bases; bases with no gene match: 9. Here the CDR3 DNA reads TGTGCCAGCAGTTCCGAGCGACGGACTAGCGGAGATACGCAGTATTTT. Amino acids: CASSSERRTSGDTQYF.

This chain connects TRBV19 to TRBJ1-4; 11 bases match TRBD1. This CDR3 spans 16 amino acids. Losses at the gene ends were 6 bases for V and 5 bases for J; bases not matched to a gene: 8. The germline V gene has CDR1 LNHDA and CDR2 SQIVND (reference sequence). The CDR3 DNA is TGTGCCAGTAGGGACAGGGGGCGCGCTCAGAATGAAAAACTGTTTTTT. Its translation is CASRDRGRAQNEKLFF.

The chain joins TRBV9 to TRBJ2-2; 7 nucleotides match TRBD1. J gave up 3 bases and V 4 bases, and 6 bases lay outside the gene matches. This CDR3 is built from 15 residues. Germline CDR1 SGDLS, CDR2 YYNGEE. The CDR3 bases are TGTGCCAGCAGCCCTCGGGACAGCTACACCGGGGAGCTGTTTTTT. It yields the protein CASSPRDSYTGELFF.

This clone was observed a single time. This chain links TRBV4-3 with TRBJ2-5; possibly TRBD2 for D (5 bases). This CDR3 spans 16 amino acids. The V gene lost 0 bases and the J gene lost 4 bases, with 15 bases spanning the gap. Germline V gene sequence: CDR1 LGHNA, CDR2 YSLEER. In DNA form, the CDR3 reads TGCGCCAGCAGCCAAGATCGGGGAGTCTGGGGAGAGACCCAGTACTTC. This gives the protein CASSQDRGVWGETQYF.

The rearrangement uses TRBV5-1 and TRBJ1-4; 10 nucleotides line up with TRBD1. Germline V CDR1 and CDR2: SGHRS, YFSETQ. V trimming: 4 bases; J trimming: 7 bases; junction bases outside the gene matches: 7. This CDR3 contains 15 residues. The CDR3 DNA reads as TGCGCCAGCAGCGTGACAGGGGGCTTGGGTGAAAAACTGTTTTTT. This codes for CASSVTGGLGEKLFF.